Listed here are 19 T cell receptor beta chains from one sample, sequenced in a study of blood T cell repertoires in COVID-19. Method: immunoSEQ multiplex PCR; TCRdb's copy keeps in-frame clones and lacks some. Here the sample spans roughly 400,000 clones, 80% to 90% being singletons. Sequenced: PBMCs or T cells enriched from blood (not recorded which). Source of these receptors: a young man who had recovered from COVID-19.

CDR3 in DNA: TGTGCCAGCAGTTCGCTAGCGGGGCGATACAATGAGCAGTTCTTC. The encoded protein is CASSSLAGRYNEQFF. The gene calls are TRBV28 and TRBJ2-1, with 9 positions matching TRBD2. Trimming at V came to 4 bases and at J to 4 bases, leaving 5 bases not matched to a gene. CDR1 and CDR2 from the germline V gene are MDHEN and SYDVKM. The CDR3 sequence is 15 residues long. The complete variable domain, with remaining parts taken from reference TRBV28 and TRBJ2-1, reads DVKVTQSSRYLVKRTGEKVFLECVQDMDHENMFWYRQDPGLGLRLIYFSYDVKMKEKGDIPEGYSVSREKKERFSLILESASTNQTSMYLCASSSLAGRYNEQFFGPGTRLTVL.

This sequence joins TRBV6-5 and TRBJ2-3; 11 bases are a match to TRBD2. Germline CDR1 and CDR2: MNHEY and SVGAGI. The CDR3 is 14 amino acids. The V segment lost 5 bases and the J segment 4 bases; nucleotides outside the gene matches: 2. CDR3 loop: CASSLAGGSDTQYF. The DNA of the CDR3 is TGTGCCAGCAGTCTAGCGGGAGGTTCAGATACGCAGTATTTT.

This sequence joins TRBV6-4 and TRBJ1-1, with 9 nucleotides matching TRBD1. CDR1 is MRHNA and CDR2 is SNTAGT in the germline V gene. V shed 5 bases and J 3 bases; nucleotides not matched to a gene: 7. The CDR3 runs to 15 residues. The CDR3 loop reads CASSSSTGGDTEAFF. CDR3 DNA: TGTGCCAGCAGTTCCTCGACAGGGGGGGACACTGAAGCTTTCTTT.

The chain combines TRBV3-1 (or the pseudogene TRBV3-2) with TRBJ2-2; TRBD1 might be the D (6 bases). The ends were cut back, 5 bases at V and 3 bases at J, with 13 bases in the middle. Germline V gives CDR1 LGHDT, CDR2 YNNKEL (reference sequence). This CDR3 spans 15 amino acids. In nucleotides, the CDR3 is TGTGCCAGCAGCGTGGGGGACACACACACCGGGGAGCTGTTTTTT. The encoded protein is CASSVGDTHTGELFF.

V is TRBV10-3 and J is TRBJ2-1; 7 bases line up with TRBD2. Germline V lookup: CDR1 ENHRY, CDR2 SYGVKD. The CDR3 runs 13 residues. The J segment lost 9 bases and the V segment lost 2 bases, leaving 4 bases of the junction unmatched. The CDR3 bases are TGTGCCATCAGTGAGGCGGGGAGGGCTGAGCAGTTCTTC. Translating it yields CAISEAGRAEQFF.

V is TRBV7-8 and J is TRBJ2-7; maybe TRBD2 (6 bases). This CDR3 is built from 14 residues. The germline CDR1 and CDR2 sequences are SGHVS and FQNEAQ. The V end lost 1 base, the J end lost 5 bases, and 12 bases lay between the germline ends. This chain's CDR3 is CASSLGREKDEQYF. CDR3 nucleotides: TGTGCCAGCAGCTTAGGGAGGGAGAAGGACGAGCAGTACTTC.

The chain recombines TRBV2 with TRBJ2-1; unclear D gene. Germline CDR1 reads SNHLY; CDR2 reads FYNNEI. The ends were cut back, 5 bases at V and 8 bases at J, with 22 bases in the middle. This CDR3 comprises 16 residues. CDR3 DNA: TGTGCCAGCAGTCCCCGTGGTAGCCGAGAATGGGATGAGCAGTTCTTC. This gives the protein CASSPRGSREWDEQFF.

V is TRBV11-2 and J is TRBJ2-7; 9 bases align to TRBD2. Unmatched junction bases numbered 10, after V lost 1 base and J lost 0 bases. The CDR3 is 18 residues long. Germline V gene lookup returns CDR1 SGHAT and CDR2 FQNNGV. CDR3 in DNA: TGTGCCAGCAGCTTAGGGCCTGTCGCTAGCGGGAACTCCTACGAGCAGTACTTC. Its translation is CASSLGPVASGNSYEQYF.

The CDR3 reads CASRPGSDQPQHF. The CDR3 DNA follows: TGTGCCAGCAGGCCCGGGTCGGATCAGCCCCAGCATTTT. The chain joins TRBV28 to TRBJ1-5; D remains unclear. The CDR3 has 13 residues. The germline V gene has CDR1 MDHEN and CDR2 SYDVKM. With 6 bases removed from V and 5 bases from J, the gap between germline ends came to 11 bases.

The chain is built from TRBV5-4 and TRBJ1-6, with D unresolved. The CDR3 covers 13 residues. The germline gives CDR1 SGHNT, CDR2 YYREEE (reference sequence). V lost 4 bases and J 7 bases, leaving 9 bases between the germline ends. The CDR3 region is CASSPWANSPLHF. The CDR3 DNA reads as TGTGCCAGCAGCCCCTGGGCAAATTCACCCCTCCACTTT.

The genes are TRBV2 and TRBJ2-1; 12 nucleotides agree with TRBD2. Germline V gives CDR1 SNHLY, CDR2 FYNNEI. The V gene end was trimmed by 6 bases and the J gene end by 6 bases; junction bases not matched to a gene: 6. This CDR3 spans 15 amino acids. The CDR3 coding sequence is TGTGCCAGCAGACCACTAGCGGGAGGTCCCAATGAGCAGTTCTTC. Amino acid sequence: CASRPLAGGPNEQFF.

In its sample, this clone was seen once. The chain couples TRBV29-1 to TRBJ1-2; 9 nucleotides agree with TRBD1. The CDR3 is made up of 12 amino acids. Germline CDR1 reads SQVTM; CDR2 reads ANQGSEA. Trimming cost V 7 bases and J 2 bases; bases outside gene matches: 2. The DNA for the CDR3 is TGCAGCGATGGGACAGGGAACTATGGCTACACCTTC. This translates into CSDGTGNYGYTF.

The chain carries TRBV18 and TRBJ2-7; TRBD2 aligns across 8 bases. CDR3 size: 13 residues. Losses at the gene ends were 5 bases for V and 4 bases for J; bases not matched to a gene: 4. Germline V gene lookup returns CDR1 KGHSH and CDR2 LQKENI. The CDR3 DNA sequence: TGTGCCAGCTCATCTAGCGGGTCGTACGAGCAGTACTTC. This translates into CASSSSGSYEQYF.

The V and J genes are TRBV27 and TRBJ2-3; 7 bases align to TRBD2. The CDR3 spans 15 residues. Germline values: CDR1 MNHEY, CDR2 SMNVEV (reference sequence). With V trimmed by 6 bases and J by 3 bases, 9 bases remained unmatched. CDR3 nucleotide sequence: TGTGCCAGCAGACCCCTGGGGGAGGGTACAGATACGCAGTATTTT. This encodes CASRPLGEGTDTQYF.

Here the CDR3 reads CASSRVEQFF. CDR3 DNA: TGTGCCAGCAGCCGTGTTGAGCAGTTCTTC. This chain links TRBV7-9 with TRBJ2-1, with no clear D. Trimming pared 5 bases from V and 9 bases from J, leaving 5 bases between. The CDR3 sequence is 10 residues long. Germline CDR1 reads SEHNR; CDR2 reads FQNEAQ (reference sequence).

The rearrangement joins TRBV5-4 to TRBJ2-5; 10 bases fit TRBD2. V dropped 0 bases and J dropped 4; count of bases not matched to a gene: 3. The CDR3 has 15 residues. CDR1 is SGHNT, CDR2 YYREEE, per germline (reference sequence). CDR3 bases: TGTGCCAGCAGCTTGGAACTAGCGGGAAGAGAGACCCAGTACTTC. Its protein is CASSLELAGRETQYF.

V and J are TRBV28 and TRBJ2-7; 9 nucleotides line up with TRBD2. The trim removed 6 bases at V and 3 bases at J, leaving 6 bases unmatched. Germline CDR1 reads MDHEN; CDR2 reads SYDVKM. The CDR3 is 14 residues long. The CDR3 DNA reads as TGTGCCAGCAGGATAGCGGGAGAGGTCTACGAGCAGTACTTC. This translates into CASRIAGEVYEQYF.

The rearrangement joins TRBV30 to TRBJ2-7, with 11 bases that match TRBD2. After removal of 3 bases from V and 6 bases from J, the junction contained 10 bases not matched to a gene. The CDR3 is made up of 15 amino acids. Per germline, CDR1 GTSNPN and CDR2 SVGIG (reference sequence). The CDR3: CAWSWRSGRAREQYF. DNA of the CDR3: TGTGCCTGGAGCTGGCGTAGCGGGAGGGCCCGCGAGCAGTACTTC. Drawing the rest from reference TRBV30 and TRBJ2-7, the complete variable domain is SQTIHQWPATLVQPVGSPLSLECTVEGTSNPNLYWYRQAAGRGLQLLFYSVGIGQISSEVPQNLSASRPQDRQFILSSKKLLLSDSGFYLCAWSWRSGRAREQYFGPGTRLTVT.

The J gene is TRBJ2-1, the V gene TRBV20-1; 7 positions agree with TRBD2. The CDR3 has 13 amino acids. Germline V gene sequence: CDR1 DFQATT, CDR2 SNEGSKA (reference sequence). J lost 11 bases, V lost 3 bases, and 10 bases had no gene match. CDR3 region: CSASITSEYQQFF. CDR3 nucleotide sequence: TGCAGTGCTAGTATAACTAGCGAGTACCAGCAGTTCTTC.